The source of this T cell receptor beta chain is a study of T cell changes during pregnancy in multiple sclerosis. Here immunoSEQ multiplex PCR was the method, and the copy in TCRdb shows in-frame clones only, minus some. The profile shows fewer than 60,000 clones, around 93% of them singletons. Trimming pared 2 bases from V and 0 bases from J, leaving 5 bases between. The CDR3 runs 14 residues. Germline V gene data show CDR1 as MNHNS and CDR2 as SASEGT. The chain joins TRBV6-1 to TRBJ1-5; unclear D gene. The sequenced sample was peripheral blood, obtained after pregnancy. The receptor was derived from a female donor in good health, enrolled as a control in a pregnancy study. CDR3 sequence reads: CASSEHYSNQPQHF. The DNA for the CDR3 is TGTGCCAGCAGTGAACACTATAGCAATCAGCCCCAGCATTTT.